A selection of T cell receptor beta chains follows, all from one sample in a study of CD8+CD57+ T cells in acquired aplastic anemia. TCRdb redid the calling of the reads with MiXCR, one entry per CDR3 protein. The table lists hundreds of thousands of distinct CDR3 sequences, 55% to 65% of them singletons. The specimen sequenced was sorted CD4+, CD8+, or CD8+CD57+ T cells (not recorded which) from PBMCs. These receptors all come from a human donor with severe aplastic anemia or a healthy control (not recorded which). The CDR3 runs from the conserved cysteine through the conserved F or W.

CAISVTGDEGETQYF	TRBV6-5	TRBJ2-5
CASSLDAYRHEKLFF	TRBV7-9	TRBJ1-4
CASSKRQGGNTEAFF	TRBV6-2/TRBV6-3	TRBJ1-1
CASSMASGGDGTDTQYF	TRBV19	TRBJ2-3
CASSLGTGPYEQYF	TRBV7-2	TRBJ2-7
CASSPASQETQYF	TRBV7-9	TRBJ2-5
CATSRVPLVTYEQYF	TRBV15	TRBJ2-7
CSATLGGEGNEQFF	TRBV20-1	TRBJ2-1
CASTETNTEAFF	TRBV7-9	TRBJ1-1
CASSLGAGRGEKLFF	TRBV7-7	TRBJ1-4
CSVEPGTGINEQYF	TRBV29-1	TRBJ2-7
CASSLRFGQGQNTEAFF	TRBV7-9	TRBJ1-1
CASFDSNYGYTF	TRBV18	TRBJ1-2
CASSVGVGRSGEETQYF	TRBV9	TRBJ2-5
CASSLVRAANSPLHF	TRBV12-3/TRBV12-4	TRBJ1-6
CASSFRETQYF	TRBV5-6	TRBJ2-5
CAISEDSGRETQYF	TRBV10-3	TRBJ2-5
CASSLNPGRPQHF	TRBV28	TRBJ1-5
CASSSLRQGEAFF	TRBV7-9	TRBJ1-1
CASSLVGGQNIQYF	TRBV7-2	TRBJ2-4
CASSEGMSPGLAGGYNEQFF	TRBV25-1	TRBJ2-1
CASSTGSGSLTEAFF	TRBV27	TRBJ1-1
CASSRPGSGYEQYF	TRBV7-3	TRBJ2-7
CATSRGSAGGYNEQFF	TRBV15	TRBJ2-1
CASSYLGVQYF	TRBV12-3/TRBV12-4	TRBJ2-4
CASSLDGRAYEQYF	TRBV7-9	TRBJ2-7
CASGLDPGQGDGYTF	TRBV12-5	TRBJ1-2
CAIKEAGGLNEQFF	TRBV10-3	TRBJ2-1
CATSRLTQGSGELFF	TRBV15	TRBJ2-2
CAWSVGTMNTEAFF	TRBV30	TRBJ1-1
CASSLSILNYGYTF	TRBV4-2	TRBJ1-2
CASSSDGVNYGYTF	TRBV7-9	TRBJ1-2
CASSVQGQSNEKLFF	TRBV7-4	TRBJ1-4
CATSGSRILYGYTF	TRBV15	TRBJ1-2
CASSDGLTGPEQYF	TRBV2	TRBJ2-7
CASSLTGPRSGYGYTF	TRBV5-1	TRBJ1-2
CASSYSGIGVGNTIYF	TRBV6-5	TRBJ1-3
CSAEDGTYEQYF	TRBV29-1	TRBJ2-7